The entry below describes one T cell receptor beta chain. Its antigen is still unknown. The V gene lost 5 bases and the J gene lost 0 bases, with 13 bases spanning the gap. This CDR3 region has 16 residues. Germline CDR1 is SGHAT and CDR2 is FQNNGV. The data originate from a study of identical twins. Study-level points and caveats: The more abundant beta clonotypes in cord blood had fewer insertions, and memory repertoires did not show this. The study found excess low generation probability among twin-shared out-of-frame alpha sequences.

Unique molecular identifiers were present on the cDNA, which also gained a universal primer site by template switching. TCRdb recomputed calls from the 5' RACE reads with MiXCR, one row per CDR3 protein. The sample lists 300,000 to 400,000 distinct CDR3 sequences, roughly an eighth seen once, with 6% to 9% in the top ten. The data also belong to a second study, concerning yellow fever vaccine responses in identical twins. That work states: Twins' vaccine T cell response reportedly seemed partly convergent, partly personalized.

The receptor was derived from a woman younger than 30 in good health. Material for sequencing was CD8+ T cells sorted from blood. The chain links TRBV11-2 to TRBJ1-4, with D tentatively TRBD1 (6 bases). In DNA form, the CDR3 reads TGTGCCAGCAGCCCCAACACAGGGACAACTAATGAAAAACTGTTTTTT. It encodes CASSPNTGTTNEKLFF. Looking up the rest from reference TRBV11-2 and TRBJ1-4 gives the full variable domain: EAGVAQSPRYKIIEKRQSVAFWCNPISGHATLYWYQQILGQGPKLLIQFQNNGVVDDSQLPKDRFSAERLKGVDSTLKIQPAKLEDSAVYLCASSPNTGTTNEKLFFGSGTQLSVL.